This T cell receptor beta chain was captured in a study of shared clonotypes between healthy human individuals. Looking at the study overall: Ranging from 18 to 49 in age, donors were two women and three men. Findings of the study overall: In a few donors, approximately 5% of naive CD4 clonotypes appeared in common. Non-shared clonotypes had lower generation probabilities than those shared by all four donors. Across subsets, estimated richness was generally greater for naive than for memory populations.

The table lists this clone with a count of one. The antigen is unknown. Trimming took off 0 bases at V and 0 bases at J, with 12 bases between the two ends. This CDR3 comprises 16 residues. Germline V gene sequence: CDR1 GTSNPN, CDR2 SVGIG (reference sequence). Some clones are missing from TCRdb's copy, which holds only in-frame ones; the method was immunoSEQ multiplex PCR. Found here are over 1.4 million clones, roughly 97% of them singletons; the top ten hold over 1%. This receptor was obtained from a young man in good health. Material: naive CD4+ T cells sorted from blood. Subset noted: CD45RA+ positively selected. The rearrangement joins TRBV30 to TRBJ1-3; D is uncertain. CDR3: CAWSVGRQLSGNTIYF. The CDR3 DNA sequence: TGTGCCTGGAGTGTGGGCAGACAACTCTCTGGAAACACCATATATTTT.